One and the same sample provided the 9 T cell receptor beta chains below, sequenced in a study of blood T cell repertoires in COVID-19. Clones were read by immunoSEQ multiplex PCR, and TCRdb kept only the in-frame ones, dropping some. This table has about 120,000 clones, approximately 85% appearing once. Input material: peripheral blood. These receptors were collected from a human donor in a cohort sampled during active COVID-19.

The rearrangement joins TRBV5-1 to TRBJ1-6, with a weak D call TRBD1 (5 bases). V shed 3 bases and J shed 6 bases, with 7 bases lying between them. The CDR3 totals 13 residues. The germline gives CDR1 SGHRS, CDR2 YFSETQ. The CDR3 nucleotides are TGCGCCAGCAGCTCCGACAGTAATTCACCCCTCCACTTT. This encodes CASSSDSNSPLHF.

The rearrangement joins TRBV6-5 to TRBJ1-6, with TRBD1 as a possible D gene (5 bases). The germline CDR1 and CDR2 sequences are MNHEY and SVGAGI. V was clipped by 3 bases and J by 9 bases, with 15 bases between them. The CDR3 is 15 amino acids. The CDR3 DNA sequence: TGTGCCAGCAGTTATGCGGGGCCTGGCACTTCACCCCTCCACTTT. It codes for CASSYAGPGTSPLHF.

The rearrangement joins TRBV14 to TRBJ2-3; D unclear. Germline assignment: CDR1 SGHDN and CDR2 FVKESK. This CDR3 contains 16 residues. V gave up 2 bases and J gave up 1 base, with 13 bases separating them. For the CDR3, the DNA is TGTGCCAGCAGCCAACTAGATGAGTGGGGCACAGATACGCAGTATTTT. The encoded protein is CASSQLDEWGTDTQYF. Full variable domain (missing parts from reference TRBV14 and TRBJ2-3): EAGVTQFPSHSVIEKGQTVTLRCDPISGHDNLYWYRRVMGKEIKFLLHFVKESKQDESGMPNNRFLAERTGGTYSTLKVQPAELEDSGVYFCASSQLDEWGTDTQYFGPGTRLTVL.

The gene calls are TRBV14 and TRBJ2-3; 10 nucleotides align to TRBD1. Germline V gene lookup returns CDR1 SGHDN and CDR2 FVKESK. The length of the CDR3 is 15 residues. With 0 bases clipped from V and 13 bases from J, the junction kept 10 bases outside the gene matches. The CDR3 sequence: CASSQDLVWTGGKYF. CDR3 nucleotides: TGTGCCAGCAGCCAAGATCTGGTCTGGACAGGGGGGAAGTATTTT.

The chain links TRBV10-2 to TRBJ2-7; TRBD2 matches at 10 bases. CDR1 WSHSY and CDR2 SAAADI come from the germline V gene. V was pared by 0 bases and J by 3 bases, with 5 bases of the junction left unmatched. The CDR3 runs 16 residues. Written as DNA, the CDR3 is TGCGCCAGCAGTGAGTCGGGAGCGGGGGGGCTCTACGAGCAGTACTTC. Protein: CASSESGAGGLYEQYF.

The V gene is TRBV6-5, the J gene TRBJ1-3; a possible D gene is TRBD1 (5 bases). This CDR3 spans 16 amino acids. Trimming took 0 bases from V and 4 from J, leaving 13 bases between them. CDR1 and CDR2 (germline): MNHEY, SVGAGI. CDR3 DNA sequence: TGTGCCAGCAGTTACTCTCGCAGGGCGGGAGGAAACACCATATATTTT. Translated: CASSYSRRAGGNTIYF.

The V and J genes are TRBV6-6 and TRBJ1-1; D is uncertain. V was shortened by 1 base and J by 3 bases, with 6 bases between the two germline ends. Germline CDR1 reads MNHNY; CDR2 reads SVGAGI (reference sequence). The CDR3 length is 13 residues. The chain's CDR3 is CASSYYPDTEAFF. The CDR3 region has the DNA TGTGCCAGCAGTTACTACCCAGACACTGAAGCTTTCTTT.

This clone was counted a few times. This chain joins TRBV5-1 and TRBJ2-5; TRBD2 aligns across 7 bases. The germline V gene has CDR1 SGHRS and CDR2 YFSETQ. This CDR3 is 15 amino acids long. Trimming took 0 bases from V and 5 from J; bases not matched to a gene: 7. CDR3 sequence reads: CASSLARGRVETQYF. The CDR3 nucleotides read TGCGCCAGCAGCTTGGCCCGGGGGAGGGTCGAGACCCAGTACTTC.

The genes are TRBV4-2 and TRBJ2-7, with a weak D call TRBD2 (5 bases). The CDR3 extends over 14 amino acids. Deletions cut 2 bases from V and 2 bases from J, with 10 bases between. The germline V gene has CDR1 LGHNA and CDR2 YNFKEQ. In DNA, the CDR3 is TGTGCCAGCAGCCAAAGTCGGGAAACCTACGAGCAGTACTTC. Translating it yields CASSQSRETYEQYF.